The 22 T cell receptor beta chains below come from one sample, sequenced in a study of blood T cell repertoires in COVID-19 (dated by TCRdb to 2018 to 2020). Receptor amplification or capture employed the immunoSEQ multiplex PCR assay. This immuneACCESS table, as held by TCRdb, lists in-frame sequences with V and J called but not all clones. Of the missing ones, under half trace to an unresolved V gene in checked studies; the others have no known cause. The sample yields around 360,000 clones; around 87% were counted once. The ten largest make up around 2% of the sample. Sequenced sample: PBMCs or T cells enriched from blood (not recorded which). The receptors shown here come from a man aged 40-50 years in a cohort exposed to, infected with or recovered from COVID-19 (not recorded which).

The chain carries TRBV21-1 and TRBJ2-2; the table assigns TRBD2, which was not confirmed against the DNA. TRBV21-1 is shown as a pseudogene. CDR3 size: 18 residues. This CDR3 reads CASSKVGGGGPCTGELFF. Here the CDR3 DNA reads TGTGCCAGCAGCAAAGTGGGTGGGGGAGGGCCGTGCACCGGGGAGCTGTTTTTT.

The chain combines TRBV15 with TRBJ2-7; TRBD2 aligns across 9 bases. The CDR3 totals 15 residues. V lost 1 base, J lost 3 bases, and 4 bases stayed unmatched. Germline assignment: CDR1 LNHNV and CDR2 YYDKDF (reference sequence). The CDR3: CATSRGSSGSYEQYF. In DNA form, the CDR3 reads TGTGCCACCAGCAGAGGAAGTAGCGGGAGCTACGAGCAGTACTTC.

This sequence joins TRBV7-3 and TRBJ2-3; D ambiguous. The CDR3 is made up of 13 amino acids. CDR1 is SGHTA, CDR2 FQGTGA, per germline. V dropped 3 bases and J dropped 2 bases, with 6 bases sitting between them. DNA for the CDR3: TGTGCCAGCAGCTTCACAAACACAGATACGCAGTATTTT. Protein sequence: CASSFTNTDTQYF.

V gene TRBV3-1 (or the pseudogene TRBV3-2) combines with J gene TRBJ2-7; tentatively, D is TRBD1 (5 bases). V was pared by 5 bases and J by 3 bases, with 8 bases between. This CDR3 contains 12 residues. CDR1 is LGHDT and CDR2 is YNNKEL in the germline V gene (reference sequence). This CDR3 reads CASSKQGYEQYF. The CDR3 DNA is TGTGCCAGCAGCAAGCAGGGCTACGAGCAGTACTTC.

This clone was detected only once. The chain recombines TRBV30 with TRBJ2-1, with a possible D match to TRBD2 (6 bases). CDR1 and CDR2 from the germline V gene are GTSNPN and SVGIG (reference sequence). The CDR3 contains 15 residues. The germline V and J ends were trimmed by 4 bases and 2 bases, with 15 bases remaining between them. The DNA of the CDR3 is TGTGCCTGGAATCCGGGGGACTCGGCCTACAATGAGCAGTTCTTC. Its protein is CAWNPGDSAYNEQFF.

This clone was recorded once. V is TRBV5-4 and J is TRBJ1-1, with D maybe TRBD1 (6 bases). Trimming removed 4 bases at V and 7 bases at J, with 17 bases between. The CDR3 spans 14 residues. In germline, CDR1 is SGHNT, CDR2 YYREEE (reference sequence). The CDR3 region is CASSELAGVREAFF. The CDR3 DNA reads TGTGCCAGCAGCGAACTGGCAGGGGTCCGTGAAGCTTTCTTT.

The chain is built from TRBV10-3 and TRBJ2-7, with D possibly being TRBD2 (6 bases). From germline, CDR1 is ENHRY and CDR2 SYGVKD. V dropped 4 bases and J dropped 5 bases, with 12 bases sitting between them. The CDR3 is 13 residues long. CDR3 DNA sequence: TGTGCCATCAGTGTTCCCGGGAGCGACGAGCAGTACTTC. The encoded protein is CAISVPGSDEQYF.

The table lists this clone with a few counts. The rearrangement links TRBV4-2 to TRBJ1-2; the match to TRBD1 covers 9 bases. The ends lost 5 bases at V and 6 bases at J; junction bases unmatched: 4. Germline V gene data show CDR1 as LGHNA and CDR2 as YNFKEQ. There are 13 residues in the CDR3. CDR3: CASSSRQGDGYTF. CDR3 DNA sequence: TGTGCCAGCAGCTCCCGACAGGGGGATGGCTACACCTTC.

The chain recombines TRBV7-9 with TRBJ2-1, with TRBD2 matching 8 bases. The germline CDR1 and CDR2 sequences are SEHNR and FQNEAQ (reference sequence). V was pared by 3 bases and J by 3 bases, with 4 bases of the junction left unmatched. The CDR3 consists of 15 residues. The CDR3 bases are TGTGCCAGCAGCTTCGGGAGGGCCTTCTACAATGAGCAGTTCTTC. Its protein is CASSFGRAFYNEQFF. Together with reference TRBV7-9 and TRBJ2-1, the CDR3 gives the full variable domain: DTGVSQNPRHKITKRGQNVTFRCDPISEHNRLYWYRQTLGQGPEFLTYFQNEAQLEKSRLLSDRFSAERPKGSFSTLEIQRTEQGDSAMYLCASSFGRAFYNEQFFGPGTRLTVL.

In its sample, this clone was seen many times. The rearrangement uses TRBV9 and TRBJ2-5, with 7 bases aligning to TRBD2. V was clipped by 4 bases and J by 2 bases; unmatched bases: 2. CDR3 length: 13 amino acids. Per germline, CDR1 SGDLS and CDR2 YYNGEE. The CDR3 loop is CASSLSGQETQYF. In DNA form, the CDR3 reads TGTGCCAGCAGCCTTAGCGGGCAAGAGACCCAGTACTTC.

The genes are TRBV18 and TRBJ1-1; D not resolved. Looked up from germline, CDR1 is KGHSH and CDR2 is LQKENI. This CDR3 is 15 amino acids long. With 3 bases removed from V and 1 base from J, the gap between germline ends came to 12 bases. CDR3 sequence: CASSPRVTGNTEAFF. The CDR3 region has the DNA TGTGCCAGCTCACCCCGGGTCACCGGGAACACTGAAGCTTTCTTT.

The chain combines TRBV3-1 (or the pseudogene TRBV3-2) with TRBJ1-1; possible D gene TRBD1, 5 bases. The CDR3 totals 14 residues. The germline gives CDR1 LGHDT, CDR2 YNNKEL (reference sequence). With 1 base removed from V and 7 bases from J, the gap between germline ends came to 13 bases. The CDR3 reads CASSQGGKGYEAFF. The CDR3 DNA reads TGTGCCAGCAGCCAAGGGGGAAAGGGGTATGAAGCTTTCTTT.

This clone appeared once. The rearrangement joins TRBV28 to TRBJ2-7; D gene uncertain. Germline V gives CDR1 MDHEN, CDR2 SYDVKM. CDR3 length equals 12 residues. V dropped 2 bases and J dropped 3 bases, with 5 bases sitting between them. CDR3 residues: CASSLGHYEQYF. The CDR3 DNA sequence: TGTGCCAGCAGTTTAGGGCACTACGAGCAGTACTTC.

V is TRBV29-1 and J is TRBJ2-5; TRBD2 agrees at 8 bases. The V segment lost 6 bases and the J segment 4 bases; nucleotides outside the gene matches: 4. CDR3 length equals 12 residues. The germline V gene encodes CDR1 SQVTM and CDR2 ANQGSEA. The CDR3 coding sequence is TGCAGCGTCGGGGGGGACTTAGAGACCCAGTACTTC. Translating gives CSVGGDLETQYF.

The V and J genes are TRBV12-2 and TRBJ2-6; the table's D call of TRBD2 was not tested on the DNA. TRBV12-2 is an annotated pseudogene. This CDR3 has 17 residues. The CDR3 protein is CASRFTLAGGGANVLTF. The CDR3 DNA sequence: TGTGCAAGTCGCTTTACCCTAGCGGGAGGTGGGGCCAACGTCCTGACTTTC.

This chain links TRBV27 with TRBJ1-5, with 9 bases aligning to TRBD1. The CDR3 consists of 16 residues. V trimming: 4 bases; J trimming: 10 bases; junction bases outside the gene matches: 14. Germline-derived CDR1 and CDR2 are MNHEY and SMNVEV (reference sequence). The CDR3, as DNA: TGTGCCAGCAGTTCAAACTCCGGACAGGGGTCGTATCCCCAGCATTTT. This translates into CASSSNSGQGSYPQHF.

This chain connects TRBV5-5 to TRBJ2-7; 9 bases align to TRBD2. The CDR3 loop spans 17 amino acids. The trim removed 4 bases at V and 0 bases at J, leaving 11 bases unmatched. CDR1 and CDR2 (germline): SGHKS, YYEKEE (reference sequence). The CDR3 DNA reads as TGTGCCAGCAGCAGGACGGATAGCGGGAGCAGCTCCTACGAGCAGTACTTC. Residues: CASSRTDSGSSSYEQYF.

This clone was counted many times. This chain links TRBV6-5 with TRBJ2-5; possibly TRBD1 for D (5 bases). The CDR3 is 13 residues long. Germline lookup yields CDR1 MNHEY and CDR2 SVGAGI. V lost 0 bases to trimming and J lost 3 bases, with 5 bases between them. In DNA form, the CDR3 reads TGTGCCAGCAGTTACTCGGACAAAGAGACCCAGTACTTC. Translated, it gives CASSYSDKETQYF.

This chain uses TRBV19 with TRBJ1-5; D is unclear. Germline CDR1 and CDR2: LNHDA and SQIVND (reference sequence). Trimming took off 3 bases at V and 0 bases at J, with 12 bases between the two ends. The CDR3 contains 16 residues. CDR3 coding DNA: TGTGCCAGTAGTATTCCCCTCGACAATAGCAATCAGCCCCAGCATTTT. This encodes CASSIPLDNSNQPQHF.

The V gene is TRBV18, the J gene TRBJ1-4; tentatively, D is TRBD1 (5 bases). Germline V gene sequence: CDR1 KGHSH, CDR2 LQKENI. V gave up 0 bases and J gave up 0 bases, with 8 bases separating them. The CDR3 sequence is 16 residues long. CDR3 residues: CASSPPAGATNEKLFF. CDR3 bases: TGTGCCAGCTCACCACCGGCGGGGGCAACTAATGAAAAACTGTTTTTT.

The chain has TRBV28 and TRBJ2-1, with 14 bases matching TRBD2. This CDR3 region has 14 residues. CDR1 and CDR2 from the germline V gene are MDHEN and SYDVKM. V lost 8 bases to trimming and J lost 13 bases; unmatched junction nucleotides: 10. For the CDR3, the DNA is TGTGCCAGCCGGGATACCGGGACTAGCGGGAGTCAGTTCTTC. Amino acid sequence: CASRDTGTSGSQFF.

The gene calls are TRBV28 and TRBJ2-1; possible D gene TRBD2, 6 bases. The CDR3 is made up of 13 amino acids. V was clipped by 5 bases and J by 13 bases, with 18 bases between them. Germline V gene data show CDR1 as MDHEN and CDR2 as SYDVKM. CDR3 coding DNA: TGTGCCAGCAGTCCAAGTACAACCGGGAGACAGTTCTTC. Protein sequence: CASSPSTTGRQFF.